Here is one TCR beta chain with its context. This entry is derived from a study of identical twins. TCRdb re-called the 5' RACE reads with MiXCR, one entry per CDR3 protein. Among some 570,000 distinct CDR3 sequences listed, approximately 20% were seen once. Healthy Caucasians made up all donors. CDR3 length: 14 amino acids. Per the germline V gene, CDR1 is ENHRY and CDR2 is SYGVKD. V was clipped by 2 bases and J by 8 bases; unmatched bases: 5. These data were also reused for a study on yellow fever vaccine responses in identical twins.

The sample was CD4+ T cells sorted from blood. The chain uses TRBV10-3 and TRBJ2-1, with 8 bases fitting TRBD2. This TCR derives from a woman aged 18-30 years in good health. The DNA of the CDR3 is TGTGCCATCAGTGAGGGACCGGGGGGGGATGAGCAGTTCTTC. This translates into CAISEGPGGDEQFF.